This T cell receptor (beta chain) was found in a study of molecular identifiers for immune sequencing clone quantification. Study-wide context: Five aliquots were made in replicates from the RNA of around 20,000 or 100,000 naive CD8 cells, and four were sequenced.

In TCRdb, the PCR reads were re-called with MiXCR into one record per CDR3 protein. Of about 510,000 distinct CDR3 sequences in the sample, 20% to 25% are singletons; the top ten hold about 0.84%. The ends were cut back, 2 bases at V and 2 bases at J, with 13 bases in the middle. The CDR3 length is 16 residues. Germline lookup yields CDR1 LNHDA and CDR2 SQIVND (reference sequence). Every naive CD8 library was made from between about 17,000 and 1,100,000 sorted cells with 10%, 30% or 50% RNA. Isolation of naive CD8 T cells was achieved by sorting on a CD8+CD4-CCR7+CD45RA+ phenotype. The chain has TRBV19 and TRBJ1-5; D unresolved. The sample consisted of naive CD8+ T cells from blood, with Jurkat cell RNA spiked in. Indicated subset: FACS-sorted CD8+CD4-CCR7+CD45RA+ naive T cells. This receptor was obtained from a human donor in good health. Some libraries in this study had Jurkat cell RNA spiked in. CDR3: CASSIHSPPGNQPQHF. In DNA form, the CDR3 reads TGTGCCAGTAGTATACACAGCCCGCCTGGCAATCAGCCCCAGCATTTT.